Below are 26 T cell receptor beta chains sequenced from a single sample in a study of identical twins. A single record per CDR3 protein comes from TCRdb applying MiXCR to the 5' RACE reads. The table shows about 200,000 distinct CDR3 sequences, with roughly a tenth occurring only once. Sequencing was performed on memory T cells sorted from blood. These receptors originate from a man in his fifties in good health.

This clonotype has a count of ten or more. The rearrangement links TRBV12-3 or TRBV12-4 to TRBJ1-6; 12 bases line up with TRBD1. CDR3 length: 16 amino acids. Trimming took 4 bases from V and 6 from J; bases not matched to a gene: 4. DNA for the CDR3: TGTGCCAGCAGTTCCGGGACAGGGGGCCGTAATTCACCCCTCCACTTT. Translated: CASSSGTGGRNSPLHF.

This clonotype was detected only a few times. The V and J genes are TRBV4-2 and TRBJ2-1, with TRBD2 identical over 11 bases. The trim removed 1 base at V and 8 bases at J, leaving 4 bases unmatched. The CDR3 covers 15 residues. Germline assignment: CDR1 LGHNA and CDR2 YNFKEQ. The CDR3 nucleotides are TGTGCCAGCAGCCAAGTAACTAGCGGGAGCCATGAGCAGTTCTTC. Translation gives CASSQVTSGSHEQFF.

The V gene is TRBV5-1, the J gene TRBJ2-1; possible D gene TRBD2, 6 bases. Trimming removed 3 bases from V and 10 bases from J, with 20 bases in between. Germline lookup yields CDR1 SGHRS and CDR2 YFSETQ. The CDR3 extends over 15 amino acids. The DNA for the CDR3 is TGCGCCAGCAGCTGCGGCGTTCTTAGCGGTCGAGAGCAGTTCTTC. Amino acids: CASSCGVLSGREQFF.

This clonotype was seen only a few times. This chain joins TRBV9 and TRBJ2-5; weak D call: TRBD2 (6 bases). The V end was cut by 0 bases, the J end by 5 bases, with 14 bases between. Germline CDR1 SGDLS, CDR2 YYNGEE. The CDR3 consists of 15 residues. CDR3 coding DNA: TGTGCCAGCAGCGTAGCTGCGGGGAAGAAGGAGACCCAGTACTTC. Its protein is CASSVAAGKKETQYF.

V and J are TRBV5-1 and TRBJ2-2; 7 bases fit TRBD2. J lost 3 bases, V lost 7 bases, and 6 bases had no gene match. Germline V lookup: CDR1 SGHRS, CDR2 YFSETQ. The CDR3 is made up of 14 amino acids. DNA for the CDR3: TGCGCCAGCGGCGGGACTACCTACACCGGGGAGCTGTTTTTT. Translating gives CASGGTTYTGELFF. Looking up the rest from reference TRBV5-1 and TRBJ2-2 gives the full variable domain: KAGVTQTPRYLIKTRGQQVTLSCSPISGHRSVSWYQQTPGQGLQFLFEYFSETQRNKGNFPGRFSGRQFSNSRSEMNVSTLELGDSALYLCASGGTTYTGELFFGEGSRLTVL.

This clonotype showed up many times. The chain couples TRBV3-1 to TRBJ2-1, with a possible D match to TRBD2 (5 bases). The CDR3 has 14 residues. The germline V and J ends were trimmed by 5 bases and 9 bases, with 17 bases remaining between them. CDR1 and CDR2 from the germline V gene are LGHDT and YNNKEL (reference sequence). The CDR3 reads CASSETRITSEQFF. CDR3 nucleotide sequence: TGTGCCAGCAGCGAAACTAGAATAACGTCTGAGCAGTTCTTC.

The table lists this clonotype with a few counts. The gene calls are TRBV7-9 and TRBJ1-1; D unclear. Per the germline V gene, CDR1 is SEHNR and CDR2 is FQNEAQ (reference sequence). The CDR3 loop spans 11 amino acids. The V and J ends lost 6 bases and 4 bases respectively, with 6 bases between them. In DNA, the CDR3 is TGTGCCAGCAGAGCGAGCACTGAAGCTTTCTTT. Protein sequence: CASRASTEAFF.

This clonotype was found a few times. The CDR3 sequence is CASSSQASGFYNEQFF. For the CDR3, the DNA is TGTGCCAGCAGTTCCCAGGCTAGCGGGTTTTACAATGAGCAGTTCTTC. J is TRBJ2-1 and V is TRBV12-3 or TRBV12-4; 8 positions match TRBD2. This CDR3 is 16 amino acids long. Unmatched junction bases numbered 9, after V lost 4 bases and J lost 4 bases.

The rearrangement joins TRBV6-1 to TRBJ2-2, with D uncertain. CDR1 and CDR2 (germline): MNHNS, SASEGT. The CDR3 extends over 13 amino acids. V was shortened by 6 bases and J by 4 bases, with 9 bases between the two germline ends. CDR3 nucleotides: TGTGCCAGCAGGGCGATCGGCACCGGGGAGCTGTTTTTT. Translation gives CASRAIGTGELFF.

This clonotype has only a few counts. The CDR3, as DNA: TGCGCCAGCAGCTTAAAGTACCAAGAGACCCAGTACTTC. It specifies CASSLKYQETQYF. V is TRBV5-1 and J is TRBJ2-5, with D uncertain. V was clipped by 2 bases and J by 0 bases, with 5 bases between them. The CDR3 has 13 amino acids. CDR1 SGHRS and CDR2 YFSETQ come from the germline V gene.

This clonotype was seen repeatedly, ten times or more. Here the CDR3 reads CASTQDGLNTEAFF. The CDR3 DNA is TGTGCCAGCACGCAGGACGGGTTGAACACTGAAGCTTTCTTT. The chain links TRBV6-1 to TRBJ1-1; D is uncertain. Germline lookup yields CDR1 MNHNS and CDR2 SASEGT. Trimming left V 7 bases short and J 0 bases short, with 12 bases between. The CDR3 runs to 14 residues.

This clonotype was detected a few times. The rearrangement links TRBV19 to TRBJ1-1, with 8 bases lining up with TRBD1. Germline values: CDR1 LNHDA, CDR2 SQIVND (reference sequence). V lost 7 bases and J lost 0; bases outside the gene matches: 7. The CDR3 is 15 residues long. The CDR3 DNA reads TGTGCCAGTAAACCTTGGACAGGGCTGAACACTGAAGCTTTCTTT. Translating gives CASKPWTGLNTEAFF.

The V call is TRBV9, the J call TRBJ1-6; D uncertain. The CDR3 is 14 amino acids. Germline V CDR1 and CDR2: SGDLS, YYNGEE. Trimming took 4 bases from V and 9 from J, leaving 14 bases between them. This CDR3 is CASSPWVGISPLHF. Written as DNA, the CDR3 is TGTGCCAGCAGCCCGTGGGTCGGAATTTCACCCCTCCACTTT.

V gene TRBV11-2 combines with J gene TRBJ2-3; D may be TRBD1 (7 bases). Germline V gene data show CDR1 as SGHAT and CDR2 as FQNNGV. V lost 3 bases to trimming and J lost 9 bases, with 19 bases between them. The CDR3 spans 15 residues. For the CDR3, the DNA is TGTGCCAGCAGCTTTCTCAGGGGGGCCGTTAGGACGCAGTATTTT. Translation: CASSFLRGAVRTQYF.

This clonotype was seen many times. The V call is TRBV5-1, the J call TRBJ1-6, with D maybe TRBD1 (6 bases). V gave up 2 bases and J gave up 5 bases, with 17 bases separating them. The germline V gene encodes CDR1 SGHRS and CDR2 YFSETQ. This CDR3 is 17 amino acids long. CDR3 loop: CASSLSLTGRDNSPLHF. CDR3 coding DNA: TGCGCCAGCAGCTTAAGCCTGACAGGTAGAGATAATTCACCCCTCCACTTT.

The chain employs TRBV7-9 and TRBJ1-4; no clear D gene. Germline V gene lookup returns CDR1 SEHNR and CDR2 FQNEAQ (reference sequence). Trimming shortened V by 3 bases and J by 7 bases, and 15 bases separated the two germline ends. The CDR3 consists of 15 residues. CDR3 DNA: TGTGCCAGCAGCTTGAAGGCCGGATGGGGTGAAAAACTGTTTTTT. Residues: CASSLKAGWGEKLFF.

V usage is TRBV11-2 and J usage is TRBJ2-5; tentative D call: TRBD2 (5 bases). Germline values: CDR1 SGHAT, CDR2 FQNNGV. V dropped 5 bases and J dropped 4 bases, with 14 bases sitting between them. CDR3 length equals 14 residues. CDR3 residues: CASSRDWLIETQYF. In nucleotides, the CDR3 is TGTGCCAGCAGCCGGGATTGGCTTATAGAGACCCAGTACTTC.

This clonotype was counted many times. V and J are TRBV10-3 and TRBJ2-2; 10 bases line up with TRBD2. The germline V gene encodes CDR1 ENHRY and CDR2 SYGVKD. After removal of 5 bases from V and 4 bases from J, the junction contained 19 bases not matched to a gene. The CDR3 is 20 amino acids. The CDR3 bases are TGTGCCATCAGTAATGAGGGGACTAGCGCTTCGCGGTATATCACCGGGGAGCTGTTTTTT. It is translated as CAISNEGTSASRYITGELFF.

For this clonotype: A much larger clone is a single base away; this may be a read error. This chain links TRBV28 with TRBJ2-1, with D perhaps matching TRBD2 (5 bases). V gave up 5 bases and J gave up 4 bases, with 18 bases separating them. The length of the CDR3 is 16 residues. Per germline, CDR1 MDHEN and CDR2 SYDVKM. The CDR3 DNA is TGTGCCAGCAGTCTTCCCGGGCCTAGCAGATACAATGAGCAGTTCTTC. Translation gives CASSLPGPSRYNEQFF.

The J gene is TRBJ2-1, the V gene TRBV6-1; D gene uncertain. The V end was cut by 3 bases, the J end by 3 bases, with 9 bases between. Germline-derived CDR1 and CDR2 are MNHNS and SASEGT. The CDR3 spans 14 residues. DNA for the CDR3: TGTGCCAGCAGTGACGGGCTCAACTACAATGAGCAGTTCTTC. Translated, it gives CASSDGLNYNEQFF.

This clonotype was seen many times. The chain recombines TRBV5-1 with TRBJ2-1; TRBD2 agrees at 8 bases. Unmatched junction bases numbered 8, after V lost 0 bases and J lost 9 bases. Germline V CDR1 and CDR2: SGHRS, YFSETQ. The CDR3 has 15 amino acids. As DNA, the CDR3 is TGCGCCAGCAGCTTGGCGACCGGGGGGGCGAGTGAGCAGTTCTTC. Translation: CASSLATGGASEQFF.

This clonotype turned up a few times. This chain links TRBV7-9 with TRBJ2-3, with 8 bases fitting TRBD2. V lost 2 bases, J lost 2 bases, and 9 bases stayed unmatched. The CDR3 is 17 amino acids. Germline V gene sequence: CDR1 SEHNR, CDR2 FQNEAQ (reference sequence). The CDR3: CASSLRGREALTDTQYF. The CDR3 coding sequence is TGTGCCAGCAGCTTACGGGGGCGGGAGGCCCTCACAGATACGCAGTATTTT.

This rearrangement joins TRBV7-8 to TRBJ2-7, with 7 bases fitting TRBD2. The junction had 4 bases not matched to a gene; V was cut back by 1 base and J by 1 base. From germline, CDR1 is SGHVS and CDR2 FQNEAQ. There are 15 residues in the CDR3. The CDR3 region is CASSLVYSGSYEQYF. The CDR3 DNA reads as TGTGCCAGCAGCTTAGTCTATAGCGGGTCCTACGAGCAGTACTTC.

The chain joins TRBV28 to TRBJ1-2, with TRBD1 as a possible D gene (5 bases). CDR1 and CDR2 from the germline V gene are MDHEN and SYDVKM. Trimming took off 8 bases at V and 5 bases at J, with 12 bases between the two ends. This CDR3 spans 12 amino acids. The CDR3 DNA follows: TGTGCCAGCGATCCGGGACGGTATGGCTACACCTTC. It yields the protein CASDPGRYGYTF.

Many counts were recorded for this clonotype. The chain couples TRBV5-1 to TRBJ1-1, with a weak D call TRBD1 (6 bases). The length of the CDR3 is 13 residues. V gave up 4 bases and J gave up 1 base, with 8 bases separating them. Germline assignment: CDR1 SGHRS and CDR2 YFSETQ. This CDR3 is CASSGGQNTEAFF. The CDR3 DNA is TGCGCCAGCAGCGGGGGACAGAACACTGAAGCTTTCTTT.

This clonotype was counted ten times or more. The J gene is TRBJ1-6, the V gene TRBV3-1, with D uncertain. The length of the CDR3 is 13 residues. V gave up 4 bases and J gave up 6 bases, with 7 bases separating them. Per the germline V gene, CDR1 is LGHDT and CDR2 is YNNKEL (reference sequence). The CDR3 spells CASSLALNSPLHF. Written as DNA, the CDR3 is TGTGCCAGCAGCCTCGCCCTTAATTCACCCCTCCACTTT.